This TCR beta chain was identified during a study of blood T cells in healthy people across ages. Study outcomes and limitations: The study found more naive CD4+ cells and higher diversity in long-lived than aged donors. Investigators treated diversity estimates from one million T cells as underestimates.

This clonotype was picked up a small number of times. Its target is not known. A sample-barcoded 5' primer and a J-beta primer mix were used in a second PCR of about 6 to 11 cycles. TCRdb itself ran the 5' RACE reads through MiXCR, one entry per CDR3 protein. The data hold about 800,000 distinct CDR3 sequences, with roughly 64% observed a single time. CDR3 length equals 15 residues. V was clipped by 2 bases and J by 7 bases, with 15 bases between them. Germline V lookup: CDR1 MDHEN, CDR2 SYDVKM. Healthy Russian Caucasian donors spanned ages about 6 to 100 years. Researchers report isolating at least 6.5 million PBMCs per sample.

The TCR originated in a man under 40 in good health. V usage is TRBV28 and J usage is TRBJ2-1, with D unclear. Sequenced sample: blood. CDR3 region: CASSLRPARLNEQFF. DNA for the CDR3: TGTGCCAGCAGTTTACGGCCAGCGAGGCTTAATGAGCAGTTCTTC. Combining the CDR3 with reference TRBV28 and TRBJ2-1 gives the whole variable domain DVKVTQSSRYLVKRTGEKVFLECVQDMDHENMFWYRQDPGLGLRLIYFSYDVKMKEKGDIPEGYSVSREKKERFSLILESASTNQTSMYLCASSLRPARLNEQFFGPGTRLTVL.